This record looks at one T cell receptor beta chain sequence and its context. Its antigen is currently unknown. Repertoires were generated with immunoSEQ multiplex PCR, while TCRdb's copy carries only in-frame clones and drops some. Among about 170,000 clones listed, around 87% were seen once. The data were taken from a study of T cell responses to AZD1222 COVID-19 vaccine. Study context: Pooling of second doses given at about 4 or about 12 weeks was done.

Germline V CDR1 and CDR2: MGHRA, YSYEKL. V gave up 3 bases and J gave up 1 base; unmatched junction bases: 10. This CDR3 is built from 18 residues. Study-level points and caveats: Unmutated variant regions reportedly attract nearly half of all spike-specific TCRs. At baseline, seropositivity was found in only a handful of AZD1222 recipients.

The chain combines TRBV4-1 with TRBJ1-2; 11 bases are a match to TRBD1. Sequenced material: peripheral blood, taken on day 0 of AZD1222 vaccination. The source of this sequence is an adult in good health. The CDR3 is CASSHAPPDRGRNYGYTF. CDR3 DNA: TGCGCCAGCAGCCACGCTCCTCCGGACAGGGGGCGTAACTATGGCTACACCTTC.